This paragraph reports one TCR beta chain. Its antigen is currently unknown. Per the germline V gene, CDR1 is LNHDA and CDR2 is SQIVND (reference sequence). This CDR3 is built from 18 residues. V lost 6 bases and J 0 bases, leaving 21 bases between the germline ends. This sample is drawn from a study of T cell responses to AZD1222 COVID-19 vaccine. Data came from immunoSEQ multiplex PCR; TCRdb stores just in-frame clones and leaves some out. Of roughly 100,000 clones listed, roughly 89% were seen once; the top ten hold 44%. Study results and limitations: Most donors were white British and more were female, and clonal diversity was possibly underestimated.

The gene calls are TRBV19 and TRBJ2-1, with D perhaps matching TRBD1 (6 bases). The specimen comprised peripheral blood, sampled 28 days after the second AZD1222 dose. The TCR comes from an adult who received the AZD1222 COVID-19 vaccine. CDR3 protein: CASSSAPIQGYSYNEQFF. CDR3 coding DNA: TGTGCCAGTAGCAGCGCTCCTATACAGGGATACTCCTACAATGAGCAGTTCTTC.